This T cell receptor (beta chain) emerged from a study of T cell repertoires in cytomegalovirus infection. Study in general: Signatures in public TCR beta sequences pointed to both CMV infection and matching HLA type. Broader study findings: Using cumulative public TCR beta family frequency, the authors identified those who carried CMV together with the relevant HLA. HLA-C-restricted CMV clonotypes gave the most frequent clonotype in two of eight donors.

This clonotype was detected ten times or more. The target antigen is unknown. Germline trimming cut 3 bases from V and 1 base from J; bases unmatched to any gene: 5. In germline, CDR1 is SGHTA, CDR2 FQGNSA. CDR3 length: 16 residues. TCRdb processed the reads anew with MiXCR; each CDR3 protein has one entry. The profile shows 290,000 or so distinct CDR3 sequences, about 9.2% of them singletons. Sequenced sample: PBMCs. The sequence came from a human donor in good health (CMV status not recorded). Some clones in this sample may be carry-over from other donors' samples. The rearrangement joins TRBV7-2 to TRBJ2-5; 10 bases align to TRBD2. CDR3 protein: CASSFGVAGGQETQYF. The DNA of the CDR3 is TGTGCCAGCAGCTTCGGGGTAGCGGGGGGCCAAGAGACCCAGTACTTC.